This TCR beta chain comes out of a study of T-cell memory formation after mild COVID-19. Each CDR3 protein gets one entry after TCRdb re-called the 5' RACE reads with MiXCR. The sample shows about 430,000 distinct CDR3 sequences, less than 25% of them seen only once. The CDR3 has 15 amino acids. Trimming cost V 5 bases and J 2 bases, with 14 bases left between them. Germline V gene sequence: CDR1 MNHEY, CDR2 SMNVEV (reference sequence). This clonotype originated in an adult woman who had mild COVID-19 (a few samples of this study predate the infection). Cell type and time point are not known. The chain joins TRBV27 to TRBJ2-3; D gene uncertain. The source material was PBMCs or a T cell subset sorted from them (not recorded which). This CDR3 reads CASSRTVAVTDTQYF. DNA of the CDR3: TGTGCCAGCAGTCGCACCGTTGCGGTCACAGATACGCAGTATTTT.